These T cell receptor beta chains were read from a single sample in a study of blood T cell repertoires in COVID-19. Generated by immunoSEQ multiplex PCR, the TCRdb table keeps only in-frame clones and is missing some. This sample has hundreds of thousands of clones, with around nine tenths found just once. Sequencing was done on a sample of peripheral blood. These receptor sequences come from a woman in her sixties who had recovered from COVID-19. Both conserved end residues are part of each CDR3.

J	V	CDR3
TRBJ1-1	TRBV4-3	CASSRLGQGDTEAFF
TRBJ1-5	TRBV4-1	CASSQYGTGFQPQHF
TRBJ2-5	TRBV12-3/TRBV12-4	CASSFWGGETQYF
TRBJ2-5	TRBV19	CASSNQGGETQYF
TRBJ2-7	TRBV4-3	CASSQAFSGAAYEQYF
TRBJ2-3	TRBV5-5	CASTRGAEDTQYF
TRBJ1-2	TRBV9	CASSVVGALGYTF
TRBJ2-2	TRBV9	CASSVMTGSGELFF
TRBJ2-5	TRBV11-2	CASSDRQGMWETQYF
TRBJ2-2	TRBV11-2	CASSLGLHTGELFF
TRBJ2-3	TRBV9	CASSDHRTQSTDTQYF
TRBJ1-2	TRBV6-5	CASSRTGNYGYTF
TRBJ1-6	TRBV19	CASSPWTGSSYNSPLHF
TRBJ2-1	TRBV28	CASSSQGLAGPYNEQFF
TRBJ2-2	TRBV11-2	CASSLRRGGNTGELFF
TRBJ2-7	TRBV19	CASRKVRDSFSEQYF
TRBJ2-3	TRBV2	CASSTSVSTDTQYF
TRBJ2-3	TRBV5-1	CASSLVKGQGGDTQYF
TRBJ1-2	TRBV21-1	CASVPRGVPNYGYTF
TRBJ1-2	TRBV6-2/TRBV6-3	CASSYSEGNYGYTF
TRBJ2-7	TRBV29-1	CSVAKRSGGYEQYF
TRBJ1-2	TRBV19	CASSPTGSLRGYTF
TRBJ1-3	TRBV7-6	CASSFKTGYGNTIYF
TRBJ2-4	TRBV3-1/TRBV3-2	CASSRGQSLAKNIQYF
TRBJ2-7	TRBV5-1	CASSPSGTLDEQYF
TRBJ2-3	TRBV2	CASSGKDTQYF
TRBJ2-2	TRBV5-1	CASSLHRATLNTGELFF
TRBJ2-1	TRBV6-2/TRBV6-3	CASSFKRRGAGEQFF
TRBJ2-7	TRBV2	CASSGTGSGEQYF
TRBJ1-4	TRBV5-1	CASSEYRTGAATNEKLFF
TRBJ2-3	TRBV5-1	CASSLGQGLTNTDTQYF
TRBJ1-3	TRBV19	CASRGRVAGSGNTIYF
TRBJ2-3	TRBV4-1	CASSRWTSLEGGDTQYF
TRBJ2-3	TRBV7-8	CASSLGFRGRTDTQYF
TRBJ1-2	TRBV27	CASSLIGQGFYGYTF
TRBJ1-2	TRBV5-1	CASSSGTGGNYGYTF
TRBJ2-7	TRBV6-4	CASSDSSHWCYEQYF
TRBJ2-7	TRBV7-9	CAGGISYEQYF
TRBJ2-3	TRBV18	CASSPQRRTSGGSSTDTQYF
TRBJ2-2	TRBV5-5	CASSSRATSNTGELFF